This T cell receptor beta chain was found in a study of graft-versus-host responses after intestinal transplantation. Study background: Isolated intestinal, liver-intestinal, or multivisceral transplants were what recipients had. Recipients across the board were started on anti-thymocyte globulin induction, then kept on tacrolimus and steroids for two to four years. Study observations and caveats: Allograft graft-versus-host to host-versus-graft clonal ratios ran high in patients with graft-donor T cell macrochimerism. Recipient marrow harbored GvH clones, some of which surfaced first in ileum or blood.

The count of this clone is one. Its antigen is unidentified. This table comes from immunoSEQ multiplex PCR, and its TCRdb copy is limited to in-frame clones, with some not included. The data contain approximately 58,000 clones, 91% of them singletons. V dropped 0 bases and J dropped 2; count of bases not matched to a gene: 6. Germline V gene data show CDR1 as SGHNT and CDR2 as YYREEE (reference sequence). The CDR3 consists of 18 residues. J is TRBJ2-2 and V is TRBV5-4; the match to TRBD1 covers 11 bases. This clonotype was obtained from a human patient who received an intestinal transplant, so some T cells may come from the graft donor. The material sequenced was PBMCs, taken roughly 120 days after intestinal transplantation. In DNA, the CDR3 is TGTGCCAGCAGCTTGGTGCGGGGGACAGGGGGTAACACCGGGGAGCTGTTTTTT. Residues: CASSLVRGTGGNTGELFF.